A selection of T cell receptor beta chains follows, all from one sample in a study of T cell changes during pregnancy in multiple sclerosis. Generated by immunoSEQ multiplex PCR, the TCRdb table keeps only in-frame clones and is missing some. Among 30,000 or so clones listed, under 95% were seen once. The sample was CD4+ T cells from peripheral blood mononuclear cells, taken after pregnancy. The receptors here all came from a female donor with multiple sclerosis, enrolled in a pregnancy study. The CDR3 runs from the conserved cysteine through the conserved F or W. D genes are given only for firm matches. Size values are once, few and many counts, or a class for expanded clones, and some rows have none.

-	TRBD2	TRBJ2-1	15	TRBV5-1	CASSLTGGTGNEQFF	TGCGCCAGCAGCTTGACGGGGGGAACGGGAAATGAGCAGTTCTTC
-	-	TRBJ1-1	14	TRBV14	CASSHLQANTEAFF	TGTGCCAGCAGCCATTTACAGGCGAACACTGAAGCTTTCTTT
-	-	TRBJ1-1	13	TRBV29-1	CSVKPRVNTEAFF	TGCAGCGTAAAACCTCGAGTGAACACTGAAGCTTTCTTT
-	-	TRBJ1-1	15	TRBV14	CASSELGGVSTEAFF	TGTGCCAGCAGCGAGCTCGGGGGGGTCTCCACTGAAGCTTTCTTT
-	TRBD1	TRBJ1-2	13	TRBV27	CASSRGTGMGYTF	TGTGCCAGCAGCCGAGGGACAGGGATGGGCTACACCTTC
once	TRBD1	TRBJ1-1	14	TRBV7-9	CASSLTGGTTEAFF	TGTGCCAGCAGCTTAACAGGGGGAACCACTGAAGCTTTCTTT
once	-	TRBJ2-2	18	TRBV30	CAWSVLRRTAENTGELFF	TGTGCCTGGAGTGTACTCAGGCGGACAGCAGAGAACACCGGGGAGCTGTTTTTT
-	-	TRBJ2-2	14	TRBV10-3	CASNPAGNTGELFF	TGTGCCAGCAACCCTGCGGGGAACACCGGGGAGCTGTTTTTT
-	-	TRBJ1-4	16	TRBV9	CASSPTRTNGDEKLFF	TGTGCCAGCAGCCCTACCAGGACAAATGGCGATGAAAAACTGTTTTTT
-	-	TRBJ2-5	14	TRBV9	CAIRLLQDQETQYF	TGTGCCATCAGACTATTACAGGATCAAGAGACCCAGTACTTC
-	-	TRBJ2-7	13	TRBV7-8	CASSLAQTYEQYF	TGTGCCAGCAGCTTAGCCCAAACCTACGAGCAGTACTTC
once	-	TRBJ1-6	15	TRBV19	CASTPVEGRNSPLHF	TGTGCCAGTACCCCCGTCGAGGGCCGGAATTCACCCCTCCACTTT
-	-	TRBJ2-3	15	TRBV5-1	CASSERTESTDTQYF	TGCGCCAGCAGCGAAAGGACAGAGAGCACAGATACGCAGTATTTT
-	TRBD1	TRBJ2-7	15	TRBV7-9	CASSYLTGISYEQYF	TGTGCCAGCAGCTACTTGACAGGGATATCCTACGAGCAGTACTTC
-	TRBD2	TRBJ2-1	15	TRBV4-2	CASSQNLAGYNEQFF	TGTGCCAGCAGCCAAAATCTAGCGGGGTACAATGAGCAGTTCTTC
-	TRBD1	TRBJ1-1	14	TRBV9	CASSVVGGGTEAFF	TGTGCCAGCAGCGTAGTAGGGGGCGGCACTGAAGCTTTCTTT
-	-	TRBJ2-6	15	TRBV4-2	CASSRTGSGANVLTF	TGTGCCAGCAGCAGAACAGGCTCTGGGGCCAACGTCCTGACTTTC
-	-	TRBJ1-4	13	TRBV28	CASSSGTNEKLFF	TGTGCCAGCAGTTCAGGGACTAATGAAAAACTGTTTTTT
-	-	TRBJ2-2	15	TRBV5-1	CASSWSAGNTGELFF	TGCGCCAGCAGCTGGTCGGCAGGTAACACCGGGGAGCTGTTTTTT
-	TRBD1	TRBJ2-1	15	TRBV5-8	CASSLRTGQFDEQFF	TGTGCCAGCAGCTTGCGGACAGGTCAATTTGATGAGCAGTTCTTC
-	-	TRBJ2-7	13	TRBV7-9	CASSQGPLYEQYF	TGTGCCAGCAGTCAGGGGCCCCTTTACGAGCAGTACTTC
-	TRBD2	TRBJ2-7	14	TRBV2	CASRGTSGTYEQYF	TGTGCCAGCAGGGGGACTAGCGGGACCTACGAGCAGTACTTC
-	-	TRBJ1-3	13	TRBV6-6	CASSLTASGTIYF	TGTGCCAGCAGTTTGACAGCTTCCGGCACCATATATTTT
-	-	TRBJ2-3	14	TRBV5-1	CASSLSTGTDTQYF	TGCGCCAGCAGCTTGTCGACAGGTACAGATACGCAGTATTTT
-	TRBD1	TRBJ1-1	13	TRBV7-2	CASSKDRAREAFF	TGTGCCAGCAGCAAGGACAGGGCCAGGGAAGCTTTCTTT
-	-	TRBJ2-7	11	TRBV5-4	CASEGGREQYF	TGTGCCAGCGAGGGTGGGAGGGAGCAGTACTTC
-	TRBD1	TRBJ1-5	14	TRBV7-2	CASSQGGGGQPQHF	TGTGCCAGCAGCCAGGGGGGTGGGGGTCAGCCCCAGCATTTT
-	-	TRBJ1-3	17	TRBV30	CAWSVAGVLGGRNTIYF	TGTGCCTGGAGTGTTGCAGGTGTCCTCGGGGGGAGAAACACCATATATTTT
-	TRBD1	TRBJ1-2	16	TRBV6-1	CASSGGTGGAYYGYTF	TGTGCCAGCAGTGGGGGGACAGGGGGAGCCTACTATGGCTACACCTTC
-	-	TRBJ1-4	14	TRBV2	CATTLQGRNEKLFF	TGTGCCACCACACTACAGGGTAGGAATGAAAAACTGTTTTTT
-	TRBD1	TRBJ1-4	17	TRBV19	CASSSNAPGTGREKLFF	TGTGCCAGTTCGTCAAACGCCCCCGGGACAGGGCGCGAAAAACTGTTTTTT